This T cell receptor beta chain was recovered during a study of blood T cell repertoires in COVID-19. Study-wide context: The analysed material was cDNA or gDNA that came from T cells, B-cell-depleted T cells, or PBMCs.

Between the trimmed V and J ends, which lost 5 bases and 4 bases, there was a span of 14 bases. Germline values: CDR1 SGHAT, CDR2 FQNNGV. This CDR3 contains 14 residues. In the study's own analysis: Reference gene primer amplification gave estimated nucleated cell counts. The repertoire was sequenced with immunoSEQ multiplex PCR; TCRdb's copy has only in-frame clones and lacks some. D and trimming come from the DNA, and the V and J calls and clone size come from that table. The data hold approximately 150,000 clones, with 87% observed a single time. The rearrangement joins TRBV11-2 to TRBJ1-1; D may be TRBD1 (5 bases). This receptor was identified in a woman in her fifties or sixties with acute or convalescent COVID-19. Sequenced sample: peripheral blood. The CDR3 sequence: CASSLPEGSTEAFF. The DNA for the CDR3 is TGTGCCAGCAGCCTCCCGGAGGGGTCCACTGAAGCTTTCTTT.